This T cell receptor beta chain was documented in a study of cytomegalovirus exposure and HLA in healthy donors. PCR primers comprised 60 Vbeta and 13 Jbeta primers. In the original analysis: In a later analysis, 80 million to 100 million unique TCR beta chains included roughly 11 million shared by two or more donors. Sequenced by immunoSEQ multiplex PCR; TCRdb stores in-frame clones only, minus some. That table is the source of V, J and clone size, and D and trimming were worked out from the DNA. The sample records about 63,000 clones, roughly 80% being singletons. Study-wide findings and caveats: A few of the chains that were CMV-associated were confirmed in vitro to be specific for CMV antigens. After further analysis at a later stage, 17,000 or so TCR beta sequences were associated with HLA alleles at 0.05 false discovery rate. Many donors shared some public TCRs, even though most TCR sequences were rare.

Details on this clone: Its antigen remains unidentified.

From germline, CDR1 is SGDLS and CDR2 YYNGEE. This CDR3 region has 15 residues. V lost 0 bases and J lost 7, with 13 bases in between. The chain couples TRBV9 to TRBJ1-4; D gene unclear. Sequencing used PBMCs. This sequence originates from a woman aged 40 to 50 in good health and CMV-seropositive. The CDR3 DNA sequence: TGTGCCAGCAGCGTAGCTGGGAGGCGGCTTGAAAAACTGTTTTTT. The encoded protein is CASSVAGRRLEKLFF.